The TCR beta chain under discussion was sequenced for a study of molecular identifiers for immune sequencing clone quantification (dated by TCRdb to 2016 to 2019). At the level of the whole study: For a replicate experiment, RNA from approximately 20,000 or 100,000 naive CD8 T cells was divided into five aliquots, of which four were sequenced. The study was a methods study using CD8 T cells to benchmark molecular-identifier clustering-based TCR repertoire sequencing (MIDCIRS) and TCR RNA copy counting. Points the paper makes about the study in general: In CMV-specific effector cells, clones with more than 20 RNA copies contained over 99% of molecules, whereas in naive cells such clones contained under 1% of molecules. Modeling gave around 3 recovered TCR RNA copies per cell versus around 9.9 by digital PCR, implying approximately 30% capture efficiency. Spiked-in Jurkat TCR RNA (approximately 10 copies' worth), which is not part of the donor repertoire, was contained in the naive libraries. A single cell's worth of spiked-in Jurkat TCR RNA was reported detectable even among 850,000 to 1,000,000 naive CD8 T cells. The sizes of highly expanded clones could end up underestimated when identical TCR molecules share a barcode. When barcode sub-clustering was left out, chimeric consensus sequences inflated TCR diversity, with chimeras reaching as high as 47%.

This clonotype was seen at least ten times. Its antigen target is currently unknown. The record has no base qualities; no much larger clone is one base away. The library was produced with PCR. The instrument was an Illumina HiSeq 4000. Bulk TCR libraries were made following a previously described method, with the TCR primers given in Table S5. The Qiagen AllPrep DNA/RNA kit was used to purify total RNA. Before any analysis, reads coming from multiple sequencing runs of the same library were combined into one pool. Turning to the authors' computational methods: Reads were retained only if their TCR constant sequence matched exactly, and those retained reads were trimmed to 150 nt and grouped according to their 12-nt molecular barcodes. Reads in each barcode group were sub-clustered using a 15% Levenshtein threshold, and a quality-weighted consensus sequence was built for each RNA molecule. Non-functional sequences were filtered out, along with any lower-count sequence sitting one edit away from another sequence. Barcode sub-clusters with fewer than 20% of the maximum read count were removed, based on fitting two negative binomial distributions. Using fastp trimming at Q25 and MiXCR clonotype assembly, TCRdb reanalyzed the public sequencing data and kept in-frame beta chains. Records with the same CDR3 protein are collapsed into one entry carrying the most frequent genes and DNA. None of the V and J calls come from the authors' own analysis; TCRdb made them. The sample profile shows some 12,000 distinct CDR3 sequences; 15% to 20% of them were found once. Jointly, the top ten make up under 2% of the sample.

The CDR3 holds 14 amino acids from the cysteine to the phenylalanine. Only the CDR3 region is kept as DNA, spanning 42 bases read in frame from base 1. V is cut by 0 bases and J by 3 bases, and the space between the germline ends is 9 bases. The germline V gene encodes CDR1 SGHAT and CDR2 FQNNGV. Libraries of naive CD8 T cells were built from approximately 20,000 to 980,000 sorted cells, with 10%, 30% or 50% of the purified RNA used. Naive CD8 T cells were FACS-sorted as CD8+CD4-CCR7+CD45RA+ on a BD FACSAria II into RLT Plus buffer. Nine to eleven TCR copies' worth of Jurkat RNA were spiked into about 20,000-1,100,000 naive CD8 T cell samples to test detection sensitivity. CD8 T cells were enriched with RosetteSep CD8+ T Cell Enrichment Cocktail and Ficoll-Paque, followed by ACK red cell lysis.

Sequencing was performed on naive CD8+ T cells from blood, with Jurkat cell RNA spiked in. According to the study, the label for this sample's cell subset or site signals: FACS-sorted CD8+CD4-CCR7+CD45RA+ naive T cells. The clonotype originates from a human donor in good health. Some libraries in this study had Jurkat cell RNA spiked in. The chain uses TRBV11-2 and TRBJ2-7, with TRBD1 perhaps the D gene, on 5 matching bases. CDR3 protein: CASSLEYGHYEQYF. In nucleotide form, the sequence is TGTGCCAGCAGCTTAGAGTATGGACACTACGAGCAGTACTTC.